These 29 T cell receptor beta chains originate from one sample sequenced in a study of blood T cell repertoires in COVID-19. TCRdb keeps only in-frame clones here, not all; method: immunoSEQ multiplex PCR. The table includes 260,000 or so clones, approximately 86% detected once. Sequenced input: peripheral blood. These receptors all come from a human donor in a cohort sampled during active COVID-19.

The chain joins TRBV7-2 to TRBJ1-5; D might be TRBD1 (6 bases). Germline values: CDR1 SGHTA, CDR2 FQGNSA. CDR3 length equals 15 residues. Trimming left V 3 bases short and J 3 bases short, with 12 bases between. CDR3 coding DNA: TGTGCCAGCAGCTTCTCGGACAGAAACAATCAGCCCCAGCATTTT. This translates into CASSFSDRNNQPQHF.

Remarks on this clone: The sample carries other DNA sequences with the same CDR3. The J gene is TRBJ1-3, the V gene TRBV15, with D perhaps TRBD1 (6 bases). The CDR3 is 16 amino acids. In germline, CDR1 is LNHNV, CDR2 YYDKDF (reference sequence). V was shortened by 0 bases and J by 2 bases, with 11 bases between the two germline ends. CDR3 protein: CATSRDRQGTGNTIYF. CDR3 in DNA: TGTGCCACCAGCAGAGATAGGCAGGGGACTGGAAACACCATATATTTT. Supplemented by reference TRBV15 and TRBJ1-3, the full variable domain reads DAMVIQNPRYQVTQFGKPVTLSCSQTLNHNVMYWYQQKSSQAPKLLFHYYDKDFNNEADTPDNFQSRRPNTSFCFLDIRSPGLGDTAMYLCATSRDRQGTGNTIYFGEGSWLTVV.

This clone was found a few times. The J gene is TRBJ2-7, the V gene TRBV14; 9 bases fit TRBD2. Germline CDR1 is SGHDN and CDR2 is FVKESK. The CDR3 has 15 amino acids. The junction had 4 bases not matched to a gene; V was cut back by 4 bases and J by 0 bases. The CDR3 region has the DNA TGTGCCAGCAGCCTTCAAGCGGGGGGCTCCTACGAGCAGTACTTC. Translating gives CASSLQAGGSYEQYF.

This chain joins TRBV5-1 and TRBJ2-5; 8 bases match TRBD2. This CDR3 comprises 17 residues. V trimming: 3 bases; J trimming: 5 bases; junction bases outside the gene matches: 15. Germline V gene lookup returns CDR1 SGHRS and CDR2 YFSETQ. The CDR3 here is CASSSRFPGGPWETQYF. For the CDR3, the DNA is TGCGCCAGCAGCTCCCGGTTCCCGGGAGGGCCTTGGGAGACCCAGTACTTC. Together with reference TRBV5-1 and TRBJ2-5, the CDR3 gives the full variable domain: KAGVTQTPRYLIKTRGQQVTLSCSPISGHRSVSWYQQTPGQGLQFLFEYFSETQRNKGNFPGRFSGRQFSNSRSEMNVSTLELGDSALYLCASSSRFPGGPWETQYFGPGTRLLVL.

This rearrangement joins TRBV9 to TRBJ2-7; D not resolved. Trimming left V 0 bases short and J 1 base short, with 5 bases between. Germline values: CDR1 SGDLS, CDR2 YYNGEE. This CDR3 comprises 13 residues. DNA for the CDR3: TGTGCCAGCAGCGTAGCAGGTTCCTACGAGCAGTACTTC. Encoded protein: CASSVAGSYEQYF.

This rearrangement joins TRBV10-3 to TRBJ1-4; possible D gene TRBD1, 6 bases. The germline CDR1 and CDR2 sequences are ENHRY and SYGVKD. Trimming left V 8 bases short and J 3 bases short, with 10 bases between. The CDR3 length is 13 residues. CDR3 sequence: CAIRDIPNEKLFF. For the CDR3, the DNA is TGTGCCATCCGGGACATCCCTAATGAAAAACTGTTTTTT.

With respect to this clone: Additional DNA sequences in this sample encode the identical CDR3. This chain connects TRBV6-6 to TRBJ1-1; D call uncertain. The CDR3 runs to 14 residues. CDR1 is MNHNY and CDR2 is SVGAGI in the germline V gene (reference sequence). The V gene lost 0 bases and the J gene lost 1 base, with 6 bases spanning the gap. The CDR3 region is CASSYSAGNTEAFF. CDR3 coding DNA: TGTGCCAGCAGTTACTCAGCAGGGAACACTGAAGCTTTCTTT.

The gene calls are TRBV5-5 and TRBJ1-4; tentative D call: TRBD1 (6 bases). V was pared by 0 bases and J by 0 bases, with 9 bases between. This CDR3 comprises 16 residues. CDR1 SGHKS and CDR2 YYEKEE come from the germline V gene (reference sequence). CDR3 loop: CASSLARGATNEKLFF. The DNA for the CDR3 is TGTGCCAGCAGCTTGGCCAGGGGAGCAACTAATGAAAAACTGTTTTTT.

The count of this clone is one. CDR3 protein: CASSPRTREGGKLFF. CDR3 coding DNA: TGTGCCAGCAGCCCCCGGACGAGGGAGGGAGGAAAACTGTTTTTT. This chain links TRBV7-9 with TRBJ1-4; D gene uncertain. The CDR3 sequence is 15 residues long. The germline CDR1 and CDR2 sequences are SEHNR and FQNEAQ (reference sequence). V was shortened by 5 bases and J by 10 bases, with 20 bases between the two germline ends. The full variable domain, its missing parts supplied by reference TRBV7-9 and TRBJ1-4, is DTGVSQNPRHKITKRGQNVTFRCDPISEHNRLYWYRQTLGQGPEFLTYFQNEAQLEKSRLLSDRFSAERPKGSFSTLEIQRTEQGDSAMYLCASSPRTREGGKLFFGSGTQLSVL.

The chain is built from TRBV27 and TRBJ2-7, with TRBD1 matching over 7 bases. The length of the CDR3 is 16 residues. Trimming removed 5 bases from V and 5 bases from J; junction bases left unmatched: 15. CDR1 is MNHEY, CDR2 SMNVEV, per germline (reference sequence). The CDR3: CASSNSDRVKFHEQYF. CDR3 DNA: TGTGCCAGCAGTAACTCCGACAGGGTGAAATTCCACGAGCAGTACTTC.

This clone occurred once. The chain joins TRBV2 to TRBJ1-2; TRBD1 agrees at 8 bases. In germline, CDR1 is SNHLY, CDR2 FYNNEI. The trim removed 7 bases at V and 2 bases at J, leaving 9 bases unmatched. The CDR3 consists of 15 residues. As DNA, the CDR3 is TGTGCCAGCACCCTGAGGACAGGGCGAAACTATGGCTACACCTTC. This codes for CASTLRTGRNYGYTF.

The CDR3 reads CASRPGYLYEQYF. Written as DNA, the CDR3 is TGTGCCAGCAGGCCAGGGTACCTTTACGAGCAGTACTTC. The chain uses TRBV28 and TRBJ2-7, with a tentative D call TRBD1 (5 bases). This CDR3 has 13 amino acids. The V end was cut by 6 bases, the J end by 4 bases, with 13 bases between. Germline CDR1 reads MDHEN; CDR2 reads SYDVKM.

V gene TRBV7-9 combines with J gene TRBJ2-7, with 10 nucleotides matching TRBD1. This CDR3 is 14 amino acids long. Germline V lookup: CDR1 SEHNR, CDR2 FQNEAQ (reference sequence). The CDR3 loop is CSSELGTGAGEQYF. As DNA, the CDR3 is TGTTCGAGTGAGTTGGGGACAGGGGCGGGCGAGCAGTACTTC. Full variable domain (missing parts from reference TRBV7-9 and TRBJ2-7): DTGVSQNPRHKITKRGQNVTFRCDPISEHNRLYWYRQTLGQGPEFLTYFQNEAQLEKSRLLSDRFSAERPKGSFSTLEIQRTEQGDSAMYLCSSELGTGAGEQYFGPGTRLTVT.

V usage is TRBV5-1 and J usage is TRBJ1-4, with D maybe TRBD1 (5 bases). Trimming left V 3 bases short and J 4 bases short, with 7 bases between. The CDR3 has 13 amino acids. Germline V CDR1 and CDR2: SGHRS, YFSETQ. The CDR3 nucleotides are TGCGCCAGCAGCTGGCAGGGTAATGAAAAACTGTTTTTT. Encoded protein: CASSWQGNEKLFF.

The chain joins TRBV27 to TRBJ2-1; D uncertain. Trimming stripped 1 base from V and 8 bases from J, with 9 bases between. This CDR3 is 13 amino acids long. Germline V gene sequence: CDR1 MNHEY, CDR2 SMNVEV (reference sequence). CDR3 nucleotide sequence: TGTGCCAGCAGTTTATACTCCCTAGATGAGCAGTTCTTC. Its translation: CASSLYSLDEQFF.

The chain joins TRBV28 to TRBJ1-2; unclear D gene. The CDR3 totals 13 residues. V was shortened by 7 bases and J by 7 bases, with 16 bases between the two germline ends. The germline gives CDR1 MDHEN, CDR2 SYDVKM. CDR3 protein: CASTSLVRVGYTF. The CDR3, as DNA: TGTGCCAGCACCTCTTTGGTGAGGGTTGGCTACACCTTC.

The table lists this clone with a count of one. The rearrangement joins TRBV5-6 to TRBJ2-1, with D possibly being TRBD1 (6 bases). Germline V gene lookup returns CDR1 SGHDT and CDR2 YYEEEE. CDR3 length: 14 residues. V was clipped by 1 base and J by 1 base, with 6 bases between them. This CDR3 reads CASSLQGSYNEQFF. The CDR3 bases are TGTGCCAGCAGCTTGCAGGGGTCCTACAATGAGCAGTTCTTC.

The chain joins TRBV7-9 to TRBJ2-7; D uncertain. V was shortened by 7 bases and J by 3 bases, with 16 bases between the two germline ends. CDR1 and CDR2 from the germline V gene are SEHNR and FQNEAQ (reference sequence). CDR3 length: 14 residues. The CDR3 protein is CASNMDGPLYEQYF. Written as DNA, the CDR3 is TGTGCCAGCAACATGGATGGGCCTCTCTACGAGCAGTACTTC.

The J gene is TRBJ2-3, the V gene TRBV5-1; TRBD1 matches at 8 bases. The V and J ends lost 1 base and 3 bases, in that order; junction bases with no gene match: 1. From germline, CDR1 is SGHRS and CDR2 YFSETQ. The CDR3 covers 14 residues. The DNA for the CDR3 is TGCGCCAGCAGCTTGCAGGGGGCAACAGATACGCAGTATTTT. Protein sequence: CASSLQGATDTQYF.

The CDR3 DNA reads TGTGCCAGTAGTCCGGAGGGGTCCTATGGCTACACCTTC. This translates into CASSPEGSYGYTF. This chain links TRBV19 with TRBJ1-2; TRBD1 might be the D (5 bases). The length of the CDR3 is 13 residues. Germline assignment: CDR1 LNHDA and CDR2 SQIVND (reference sequence). V lost 5 bases and J lost 4, with 11 bases in between. The entire variable domain, with the rest obtained from reference TRBV19 and TRBJ1-2, is as follows: DGGITQSPKYLFRKEGQNVTLSCEQNLNHDAMYWYRQDPGQGLRLIYYSQIVNDFQKGDIAEGYSVSREKKESFPLTVTSAQKNPTAFYLCASSPEGSYGYTFGSGTRLTVV.

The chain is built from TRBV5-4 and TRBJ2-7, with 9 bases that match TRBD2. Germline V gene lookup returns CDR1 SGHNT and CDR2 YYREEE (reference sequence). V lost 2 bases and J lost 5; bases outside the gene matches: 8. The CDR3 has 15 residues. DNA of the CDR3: TGTGCCAGCAGCTTCGGCGGGGGGGCAGAGGACGAGCAGTACTTC. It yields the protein CASSFGGGAEDEQYF. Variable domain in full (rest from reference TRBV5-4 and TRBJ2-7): ETGVTQSPTHLIKTRGQQVTLRCSSQSGHNTVSWYQQALGQGPQFIFQYYREEENGRGNFPPRFSGLQFPNYSSELNVNALELDDSALYLCASSFGGGAEDEQYFGPGTRLTVT.

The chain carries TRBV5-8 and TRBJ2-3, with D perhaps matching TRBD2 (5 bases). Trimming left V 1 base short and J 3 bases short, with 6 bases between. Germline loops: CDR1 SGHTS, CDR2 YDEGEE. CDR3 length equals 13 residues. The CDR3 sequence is CASSLRGTDTQYF. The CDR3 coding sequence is TGTGCCAGCAGCTTGCGGGGAACAGATACGCAGTATTTT.

CDR3 in amino acids: CASSLDRSGRALNYEQYF. In nucleotides, the CDR3 is TGTGCCAGCAGCTTAGATCGTAGCGGGAGGGCACTAAACTACGAGCAGTACTTC. This chain uses TRBV11-2 with TRBJ2-7; 11 bases agree with TRBD2. The CDR3 sequence is 18 residues long. Germline CDR1 reads SGHAT; CDR2 reads FQNNGV. J was trimmed by 3 bases and V by 0 bases; bases with no gene match: 10.

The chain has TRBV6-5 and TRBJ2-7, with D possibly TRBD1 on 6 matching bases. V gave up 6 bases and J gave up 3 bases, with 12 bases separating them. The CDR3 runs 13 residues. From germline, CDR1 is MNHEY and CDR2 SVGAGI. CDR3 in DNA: TGTGCCAGCAGGACAACAGGGTTCTACGAGCAGTACTTC. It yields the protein CASRTTGFYEQYF.

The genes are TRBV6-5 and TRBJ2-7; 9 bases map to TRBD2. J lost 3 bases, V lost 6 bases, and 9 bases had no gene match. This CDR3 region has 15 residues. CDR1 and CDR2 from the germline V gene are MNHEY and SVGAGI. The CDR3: CASSSRTSELYEQYF. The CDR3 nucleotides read TGTGCCAGCAGCTCCCGGACTAGCGAACTCTACGAGCAGTACTTC.

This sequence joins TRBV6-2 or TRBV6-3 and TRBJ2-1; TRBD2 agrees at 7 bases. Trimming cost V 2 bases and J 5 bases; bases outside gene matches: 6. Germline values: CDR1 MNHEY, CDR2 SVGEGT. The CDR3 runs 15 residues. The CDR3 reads CASSYGLAVHNEQFF. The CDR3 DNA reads TGTGCCAGCAGTTACGGTCTAGCGGTCCACAATGAGCAGTTCTTC.

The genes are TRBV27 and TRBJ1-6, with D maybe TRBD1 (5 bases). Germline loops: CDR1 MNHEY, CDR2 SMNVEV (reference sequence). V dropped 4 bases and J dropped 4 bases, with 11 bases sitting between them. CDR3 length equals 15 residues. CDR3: CASSYRRDYNSPLHF. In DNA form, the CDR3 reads TGTGCCAGCAGTTACCGCAGGGATTATAATTCACCCCTCCACTTT.

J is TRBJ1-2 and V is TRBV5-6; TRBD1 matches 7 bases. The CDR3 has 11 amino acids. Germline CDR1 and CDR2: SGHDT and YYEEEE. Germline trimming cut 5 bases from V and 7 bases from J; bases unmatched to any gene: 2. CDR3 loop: CASRAGGGYTF. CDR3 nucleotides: TGTGCCAGCAGGGCAGGGGGTGGCTACACCTTC.

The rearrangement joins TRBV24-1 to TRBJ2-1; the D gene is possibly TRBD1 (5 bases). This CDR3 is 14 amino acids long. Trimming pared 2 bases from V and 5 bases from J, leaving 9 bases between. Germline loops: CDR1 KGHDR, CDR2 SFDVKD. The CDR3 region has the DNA TGTGCCACCAGTGATTGGCAGGACAACAATGAGCAGTTCTTC. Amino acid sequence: CATSDWQDNNEQFF.